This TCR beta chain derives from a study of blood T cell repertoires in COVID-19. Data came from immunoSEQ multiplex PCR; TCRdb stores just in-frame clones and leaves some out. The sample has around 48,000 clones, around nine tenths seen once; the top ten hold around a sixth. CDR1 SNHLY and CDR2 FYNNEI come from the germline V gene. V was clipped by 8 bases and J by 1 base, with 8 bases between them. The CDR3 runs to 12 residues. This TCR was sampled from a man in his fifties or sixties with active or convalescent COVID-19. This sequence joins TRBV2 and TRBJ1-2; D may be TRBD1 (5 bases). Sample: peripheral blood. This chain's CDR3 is CASATVNYGYTF. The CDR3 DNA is TGTGCCAGCGCGACAGTTAACTATGGCTACACCTTC. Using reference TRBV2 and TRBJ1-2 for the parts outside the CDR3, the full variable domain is EPEVTQTPSHQVTQMGQEVILRCVPISNHLYFYWYRQILGQKVEFLVSFYNNEISEKSEIFDDQFSVERPDGSNFTLKIRSTKLEDSAMYFCASATVNYGYTFGSGTRLTVV.